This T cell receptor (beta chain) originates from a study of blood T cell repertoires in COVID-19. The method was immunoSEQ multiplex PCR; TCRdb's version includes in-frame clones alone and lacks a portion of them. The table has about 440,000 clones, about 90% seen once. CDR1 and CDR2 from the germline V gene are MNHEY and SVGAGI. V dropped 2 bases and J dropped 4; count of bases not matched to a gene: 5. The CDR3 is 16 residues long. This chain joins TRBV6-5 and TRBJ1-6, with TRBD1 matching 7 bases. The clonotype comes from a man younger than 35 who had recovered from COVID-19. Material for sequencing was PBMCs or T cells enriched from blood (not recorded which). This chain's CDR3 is CASSYGPGQYNSPLHF. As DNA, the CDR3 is TGTGCCAGCAGTTACGGACCGGGACAGTATAATTCACCCCTCCACTTT.